These 30 T cell receptor beta chains were all obtained from the same sample, sequenced in a study of shared clonotypes between healthy human individuals. Measured with immunoSEQ multiplex PCR; TCRdb has only the in-frame clones, and not every one. The sample lists about 330,000 clones, around 67% seen once, with 10% in the top ten. The sequencing sample was made of memory CD4+ T cells sorted from blood. Specified subset: CD45RA-negative fraction. These receptor sequences come from a man aged 25 to 40 in good health.

The chain combines TRBV5-6 with TRBJ1-3; TRBD1 might be the D (5 bases). With 3 bases removed from V and 3 bases from J, the gap between germline ends came to 10 bases. Germline CDR1 reads SGHDT; CDR2 reads YYEEEE. The CDR3 spans 14 residues. This CDR3 reads CASSSGGLGNTIYF. The CDR3 DNA follows: TGTGCCAGCAGCTCCGGGGGTCTTGGAAACACCATATATTTT.

This clone was counted ten times or more. This chain links TRBV28 with TRBJ2-7; D assignment may be TRBD1 or TRBD2 (5 bases each). With 5 bases removed from V and 11 bases from J, the gap between germline ends came to 13 bases. Germline CDR1 is MDHEN and CDR2 is SYDVKM. The CDR3 is 11 amino acids. Here the CDR3 DNA reads TGTGCCAGCAGTCGAGGGACCAGAGAGTACTTC. It yields the protein CASSRGTREYF.

J is TRBJ2-7 and V is TRBV7-8, with D unresolved. Germline V gene data show CDR1 as SGHVS and CDR2 as FQNEAQ. The CDR3 runs to 12 residues. Trimming shortened V by 0 bases and J by 4 bases, and 4 bases separated the two germline ends. Here the CDR3 reads CASSLAQYEQYF. In DNA form, the CDR3 reads TGTGCCAGCAGCTTAGCCCAGTACGAGCAGTACTTC.

The J gene is TRBJ2-7, the V gene TRBV9; 11 bases agree with TRBD1. The germline V gene encodes CDR1 SGDLS and CDR2 YYNGEE. V was pared by 0 bases and J by 6 bases, with 5 bases of the junction left unmatched. The CDR3 length is 15 residues. For the CDR3, the DNA is TGTGCCAGCAGCGTAGAAGGGACAGGGGGTTTCGAGCAGTACTTC. Translation gives CASSVEGTGGFEQYF.

This clone was seen only a few times. The chain has TRBV5-4 and TRBJ1-3; no firm D call. The CDR3 covers 14 residues. V dropped 4 bases and J dropped 2 bases, with 10 bases sitting between them. CDR1 and CDR2 from the germline V gene are SGHNT and YYREEE (reference sequence). The CDR3 nucleotides read TGTGCCAGCAGCATTTCCGGGACTGGAAACACCATATATTTT. It codes for CASSISGTGNTIYF.

This clone has only one observation. V is TRBV10-1 and J is TRBJ2-2, with D hard to call. V was clipped by 4 bases and J by 6 bases, with 12 bases between them. The CDR3 runs 14 residues. Per germline, CDR1 WNHNN and CDR2 SYGVQD (reference sequence). The CDR3 reads CASSGLVSAGELFF. In DNA, the CDR3 is TGCGCCAGCAGTGGTCTAGTTTCAGCCGGGGAGCTGTTTTTT.

In DNA, the CDR3 is TGTGCCAGCAGTTCTCTAGCGGGACTATCCTACGAGCAGTACTTC. Protein: CASSSLAGLSYEQYF. This chain links TRBV28 with TRBJ2-7, with TRBD2 identical over 9 bases. In germline, CDR1 is MDHEN, CDR2 SYDVKM. The length of the CDR3 is 15 residues. V was pared by 4 bases and J by 1 base, with 5 bases of the junction left unmatched.

The rearrangement uses TRBV7-6 and TRBJ2-5, with 7 bases aligning to TRBD2. This CDR3 has 13 residues. Germline assignment: CDR1 SGHVS and CDR2 FNYEAQ. The V and J ends lost 5 bases and 4 bases, in that order; junction bases with no gene match: 4. The DNA of the CDR3 is TGTGCCAGCAGCCCTATAGCGGGAGAGACCCAGTACTTC. Its protein product is CASSPIAGETQYF.

The rearrangement links TRBV6-1 to TRBJ1-5, with D perhaps TRBD1 (6 bases). The CDR3 runs 12 residues. Between the trimmed V and J ends, which lost 7 bases and 9 bases, there was a span of 13 bases. Germline V lookup: CDR1 MNHNS, CDR2 SASEGT. The CDR3 coding sequence is TGTGCCAGCACTACAGGGATTTGGCCCCAGCATTTT. Amino acids: CASTTGIWPQHF.

This clone was observed once. The chain is built from TRBV19 and TRBJ1-2; 10 positions agree with TRBD1. The CDR3 totals 16 residues. Germline V gives CDR1 LNHDA, CDR2 SQIVND (reference sequence). With 6 bases clipped from V and 4 bases from J, the junction kept 11 bases outside the gene matches. The chain's CDR3 is CASSTTGQGFSYGYTF. The CDR3 DNA is TGTGCCAGTAGCACCACGGGACAGGGGTTTAGCTATGGCTACACCTTC.

As DNA, the CDR3 is TGTGCCAGCAGCCGACCCTCGCGGGGGTCTAATCAGCCCCAGCATTTT. This sequence encodes CASSRPSRGSNQPQHF. The chain links TRBV11-1 to TRBJ1-5; TRBD1 might be the D (5 bases). CDR1 is SGHAT and CDR2 is FQDESV in the germline V gene (reference sequence). The CDR3 is 16 residues long. The V gene lost 5 bases and the J gene lost 4 bases, with 18 bases spanning the gap.

The V call is TRBV5-4, the J call TRBJ1-2; possible D gene TRBD1, 6 bases. There are 15 residues in the CDR3. Germline V lookup: CDR1 SGHNT, CDR2 YYREEE (reference sequence). V shed 4 bases and J shed 4 bases, with 17 bases lying between them. CDR3 sequence reads: CASSPRGGAGYGYTF. CDR3 nucleotide sequence: TGTGCCAGCAGCCCCCGTGGGGGGGCCGGCTATGGCTACACCTTC.

The CDR3 protein is CASSRGGSTDTQYF. DNA of the CDR3: TGTGCCAGCAGCCGCGGGGGGAGCACAGATACGCAGTATTTT. V and J are TRBV5-6 and TRBJ2-3; 8 positions match TRBD2. V lost 4 bases to trimming and J lost 0 bases; unmatched junction nucleotides: 1. Germline lookup yields CDR1 SGHDT and CDR2 YYEEEE. There are 14 residues in the CDR3.

The table lists this clone with a few counts. The V and J genes are TRBV5-1 and TRBJ2-3; TRBD1 matches at 7 bases. The junction had 2 bases not matched to a gene; V was cut back by 0 bases and J by 4 bases. The V gene's germline CDR1 is SGHRS and CDR2 YFSETQ. The CDR3 has 14 residues. This chain's CDR3 is CASSLGGGADTQYF. In DNA, the CDR3 is TGCGCCAGCAGCTTGGGAGGGGGCGCAGATACGCAGTATTTT.

As to this clone: The sample holds other DNA sequences that translate to the same CDR3. The chain has TRBV7-2 and TRBJ2-7; perhaps TRBD1 as D (6 bases). The V and J ends lost 5 bases and 5 bases respectively, with 13 bases between them. The germline V gene encodes CDR1 SGHTA and CDR2 FQGNSA. This CDR3 spans 13 amino acids. CDR3 residues: CASSPRPGDEQYF. CDR3 DNA sequence: TGTGCCAGCAGCCCGAGGCCAGGGGACGAGCAGTACTTC.

In regard to this clone: This could be a read error, since a much larger clone is one nucleotide away. The chain combines TRBV18 with TRBJ2-2; D is possibly TRBD1 or TRBD2 (6 bases each). V was cut by 3 bases and J by 8 bases, with 19 bases left in between. CDR1 is KGHSH and CDR2 is LQKENI in the germline V gene. The CDR3 runs to 16 residues. As DNA, the CDR3 is TGTGCCAGCTCACCGGGCGGATTCGGGGGCTCTGGGGAGCTGTTTTTT. Translating gives CASSPGGFGGSGELFF.

A word on this clone: Other DNA variants within this sample encode the same CDR3. The chain combines TRBV5-1 with TRBJ2-2, with D unresolved. V lost 0 bases and J 0 bases, leaving 3 bases between the germline ends. CDR1 SGHRS and CDR2 YFSETQ come from the germline V gene. The CDR3 is 14 amino acids. The CDR3 region has the DNA TGCGCCAGCAGCTTGGGGGCGAACACCGGGGAGCTGTTTTTT. Amino acids: CASSLGANTGELFF.

J is TRBJ1-1 and V is TRBV5-1; D not certain. Trimming cost V 5 bases and J 1 base, with 9 bases left between them. CDR1 is SGHRS, CDR2 YFSETQ, per germline. The CDR3 has 13 amino acids. The CDR3 spells CASRIQSNTEAFF. CDR3 nucleotides: TGCGCCAGCAGAATACAGTCGAACACTGAAGCTTTCTTT.

In its sample, this clone was seen a few times. The chain joins TRBV11-1 to TRBJ2-3; the match to TRBD1 covers 8 bases. Looked up from germline, CDR1 is SGHAT and CDR2 is FQDESV (reference sequence). The trim removed 5 bases at V and 4 bases at J, leaving 5 bases unmatched. This CDR3 region has 14 residues. The CDR3 sequence: CASSTWDRPDTQYF. The DNA for the CDR3 is TGTGCCAGCAGCACCTGGGACAGGCCAGATACGCAGTATTTT.

This clone was found once. The rearrangement uses TRBV10-3 and TRBJ2-2, with unresolved D. The CDR3 loop spans 11 amino acids. Deletions cut 7 bases from V and 5 bases from J, with 5 bases between. Germline-derived CDR1 and CDR2 are ENHRY and SYGVKD. This CDR3 is CAITRTGELFF. CDR3 bases: TGTGCCATCACCCGAACCGGGGAGCTGTTTTTT.

This clone was seen a few times. The V gene is TRBV9, the J gene TRBJ2-1; tentatively, D is TRBD2 (5 bases). The germline gives CDR1 SGDLS, CDR2 YYNGEE. V was trimmed by 4 bases and J by 7 bases, leaving 15 bases between them. CDR3 size: 14 residues. The DNA for the CDR3 is TGTGCCAGCAGCTCTACTAGGTTGGGAAATGAGCAGTTCTTC. Residues: CASSSTRLGNEQFF.

The rearrangement joins TRBV29-1 to TRBJ1-5; 12 positions agree with TRBD1. CDR3 size: 13 residues. V lost 7 bases and J lost 7; bases outside the gene matches: 5. Germline CDR1 reads SQVTM; CDR2 reads ANQGSEA. CDR3 residues: CSAGQGAGQPQHF. In nucleotides, the CDR3 is TGCAGCGCGGGACAGGGGGCTGGACAGCCCCAGCATTTT. Complete variable domain (other parts from reference TRBV29-1 and TRBJ1-5): SAVISQKPSRDICQRGTSLTIQCQVDSQVTMMFWYRQQPGQSLTLIATANQGSEATYESGFVIDKFPISRPNLTFSTLTVSNMSPEDSSIYLCSAGQGAGQPQHFGDGTRLSIL.

CDR3 residues: CASRRDQNGELFF. Here the CDR3 DNA reads TGTGCCAGCCGGAGGGATCAAAATGGGGAACTGTTTTTT. The chain has TRBV6-1 and TRBJ1-4; D is unresolved. The length of the CDR3 is 13 residues. Germline CDR1 MNHNS, CDR2 SASEGT. V lost 8 bases and J lost 12, with 19 bases in between.

This chain joins TRBV19 and TRBJ2-2; D perhaps matches TRBD2 (6 bases). CDR3 length: 14 residues. CDR1 and CDR2 (germline): LNHDA, SQIVND (reference sequence). The V gene lost 3 bases and the J gene lost 3 bases, with 8 bases spanning the gap. CDR3 in amino acids: CASSMGLHTGELFF. The CDR3 DNA reads TGTGCCAGTAGTATGGGACTGCACACCGGGGAGCTGTTTTTT.

This chain joins TRBV11-2 and TRBJ1-5; D ambiguous. V was clipped by 7 bases and J by 1 base, with 14 bases between them. Germline V gene sequence: CDR1 SGHAT, CDR2 FQNNGV. The CDR3 is 15 amino acids. In DNA form, the CDR3 reads TGTGCCAGCACACGCTCGCGGGAGAGCAATCAGCCCCAGCATTTT. Translation gives CASTRSRESNQPQHF.

This clone was detected a few times. J is TRBJ2-1 and V is TRBV5-1; 10 nucleotides align to TRBD2. After removal of 5 bases from V and 1 base from J, the junction contained 3 bases not matched to a gene. Per germline, CDR1 SGHRS and CDR2 YFSETQ. The CDR3 consists of 15 residues. The CDR3 region has the DNA TGCGCCAGCAGTCCGACTAGCGGGTCCTACAATGAGCAGTTCTTC. Amino acid sequence: CASSPTSGSYNEQFF.

The chain combines TRBV29-1 with TRBJ2-5; D is unresolved. Germline V gene lookup returns CDR1 SQVTM and CDR2 ANQGSEA. The CDR3 is made up of 12 amino acids. Trimming took 4 bases from V and 2 from J, leaving 8 bases between them. The CDR3 DNA sequence: TGCAGCGTTGGGACGGAGCAAGAGACCCAGTACTTC. Protein sequence: CSVGTEQETQYF.

This clone was detected only a few times. J is TRBJ2-7 and V is TRBV7-3, with 9 positions matching TRBD2. This CDR3 has 15 residues. The germline V gene encodes CDR1 SGHTA and CDR2 FQGTGA. J was trimmed by 1 base and V by 5 bases; bases with no gene match: 6. Written as DNA, the CDR3 is TGTGCCAGCAGCATTAGCGGGAGAGGATCCTACGAGCAGTACTTC. It yields the protein CASSISGRGSYEQYF.

V gene TRBV11-2 combines with J gene TRBJ2-1; D may be TRBD1 or TRBD2 (5 bases each). V was shortened by 6 bases and J by 2 bases, with 14 bases between the two germline ends. Germline V gene data show CDR1 as SGHAT and CDR2 as FQNNGV. The CDR3 totals 15 residues. The CDR3 sequence is CASRPGQGAYNEQFF. The CDR3 DNA is TGTGCCAGCAGACCGGGGCAGGGAGCCTACAATGAGCAGTTCTTC.

The V and J genes are TRBV18 and TRBJ2-6; D gene ambiguous. The CDR3 contains 17 residues. The germline V gene has CDR1 KGHSH and CDR2 LQKENI. V dropped 0 bases and J dropped 1 base, with 10 bases sitting between them. CDR3 nucleotide sequence: TGTGCCAGCTCACCACCCGGTGGGGTTTCTGGGGCCAACGTCCTGACTTTC. This sequence encodes CASSPPGGVSGANVLTF.